These 15 T cell receptor beta chains came from one sample sequenced in a study of glioma-infiltrating T cells after dendritic cell vaccination. The assay was immunoSEQ multiplex PCR, and TCRdb's table has in-frame clones only and misses some. Here the sample spans about 90,000 clones, about 84% being singletons. Here the sequenced sample was blood, taken before dendritic cell vaccination. These receptors were collected from a human donor with glioblastoma.

The V gene is TRBV18, the J gene TRBJ2-1; 9 nucleotides match TRBD2. Germline-derived CDR1 and CDR2 are KGHSH and LQKENI. The CDR3 consists of 16 residues. Unmatched junction bases numbered 8, after V lost 1 base and J lost 7 bases. The CDR3, as DNA: TGTGCCAGCTCACCACTCGTAGCGGGAGAAGGGAATGAGCAGTTCTTC. Translating gives CASSPLVAGEGNEQFF.

CDR3 protein: CASSENWGGQQYF. As DNA, the CDR3 is TGCGCCAGCAGTGAAAACTGGGGGGGCCAGCAGTACTTC. This chain joins TRBV10-2 and TRBJ2-7; tentatively, D is TRBD2 (7 bases). With 3 bases removed from V and 8 bases from J, the gap between germline ends came to 14 bases. The CDR3 covers 13 residues. The germline V gene has CDR1 WSHSY and CDR2 SAAADI.

The chain combines TRBV7-6 with TRBJ2-3; 11 bases fit TRBD2. After removal of 1 base from V and 5 bases from J, the junction contained 2 bases not matched to a gene. The CDR3 spans 15 residues. Germline CDR1 reads SGHVS; CDR2 reads FNYEAQ. The CDR3 DNA follows: TGTGCCAGCAGCTTAGGACTAGCGGGGCAAGATACGCAGTATTTT. Protein product: CASSLGLAGQDTQYF.

The chain recombines TRBV28 with TRBJ1-2, with D perhaps TRBD1 (6 bases). Germline CDR1 and CDR2: MDHEN and SYDVKM. The CDR3 sequence is 14 residues long. V gave up 3 bases and J gave up 5 bases, with 13 bases separating them. The CDR3 reads CASSLAQGGYGYTF. The CDR3 bases are TGTGCCAGCAGTTTGGCACAGGGCGGTTATGGCTACACCTTC.

The chain links TRBV7-3 to TRBJ1-1; 8 positions agree with TRBD1. The CDR3 sequence is 20 residues long. The V gene end was trimmed by 5 bases and the J gene end by 3 bases; junction bases not matched to a gene: 23. CDR1 is SGHTA, CDR2 FQGTGA, per germline. CDR3 bases: TGTGCCAGCAGCCAAACCCCGGGGGACAGGATCCCCCGGGGAGACACTGAAGCTTTCTTT. Translating it yields CASSQTPGDRIPRGDTEAFF.

Of note for this clone: Other DNA variants within this sample encode the same CDR3. J is TRBJ1-1 and V is TRBV4-3; D is possibly TRBD1 (6 bases). The CDR3 sequence is 14 residues long. V was pared by 0 bases and J by 1 base, with 6 bases between. The germline CDR1 and CDR2 sequences are LGHNA and YSLEER. CDR3 in amino acids: CASSQDRGNTEAFF. The CDR3 nucleotides read TGCGCCAGCAGCCAAGACAGGGGGAACACTGAAGCTTTCTTT.

The sample holds one count of this clone. The chain uses TRBV7-9 and TRBJ1-5; 7 bases are shared with TRBD1. V lost 8 bases and J lost 2; bases outside the gene matches: 18. The CDR3 length is 18 residues. CDR1 and CDR2 (germline): SEHNR, FQNEAQ (reference sequence). CDR3 bases: TGTGCCAGCGGGTCTCATAACGATCGGACAGGCCGCAATCAGCCCCAGCATTTT. Its protein is CASGSHNDRTGRNQPQHF.

This clone was found once. CDR3 region: CASSPGGSEKLFF. The CDR3 nucleotides read TGTGCCAGCTCACCAGGGGGCAGTGAAAAACTGTTTTTT. The chain combines TRBV18 with TRBJ1-4; the D gene is possibly TRBD1 (6 bases). The ends were cut back, 2 bases at V and 7 bases at J, with 8 bases in the middle. Germline values: CDR1 KGHSH, CDR2 LQKENI. The CDR3 loop spans 13 amino acids.

The chain joins TRBV5-4 to TRBJ2-5; the match to TRBD2 covers 8 bases. The CDR3 sequence is 13 residues long. The junction had 0 bases not matched to a gene; V was cut back by 2 bases and J by 3 bases. Germline assignment: CDR1 SGHNT and CDR2 YYREEE (reference sequence). The CDR3 region is CASSLLAEETQYF. Written as DNA, the CDR3 is TGTGCCAGCAGCTTACTAGCGGAAGAGACCCAGTACTTC.

The chain is built from TRBV25-1 and TRBJ1-4, with 9 bases aligning to TRBD1. There are 17 residues in the CDR3. In germline, CDR1 is MGHDK, CDR2 SYGVNS. V shed 4 bases, J shed 11 bases, and the junction held 17 bases outside the gene matches. The DNA for the CDR3 is TGTGCCAGCAGTGCATCCCCGGGACAGGGTGGTCGTGGGAAACTGTTTTTT. This translates into CASSASPGQGGRGKLFF.

The rearrangement links TRBV4-1 to TRBJ2-3; 14 bases fit TRBD2. This CDR3 has 18 amino acids. J lost 2 bases, V lost 4 bases, and 8 bases had no gene match. The germline CDR1 and CDR2 sequences are MGHRA and YSYEKL. CDR3 amino acids: CASSLYGLAGGDTDTQYF. The CDR3 DNA follows: TGCGCCAGCAGCCTCTATGGACTAGCGGGGGGCGACACAGATACGCAGTATTTT.

The J gene is TRBJ2-1, the V gene TRBV18; the match to TRBD2 covers 9 bases. Germline CDR1 and CDR2: KGHSH and LQKENI. V was clipped by 3 bases and J by 4 bases; unmatched bases: 4. CDR3 length: 15 amino acids. CDR3 residues: CASSPRLAGYNEQFF. DNA of the CDR3: TGTGCCAGCTCACCCCGGCTAGCGGGATACAATGAGCAGTTCTTC.

The J gene is TRBJ1-5, the V gene TRBV2, with a weak D call TRBD1 (5 bases). Germline assignment: CDR1 SNHLY and CDR2 FYNNEI. The CDR3 spans 12 residues. V was trimmed by 6 bases and J by 7 bases, leaving 10 bases between them. CDR3 bases: TGTGCCAGCAGGCAGGGTGGACAGCCCCAGCATTTT. It translates to CASRQGGQPQHF.

The rearrangement joins TRBV5-4 to TRBJ2-3; D call uncertain. Germline V gives CDR1 SGHNT, CDR2 YYREEE (reference sequence). This CDR3 region has 12 residues. V dropped 2 bases and J dropped 5 bases, with 6 bases sitting between them. CDR3: CASSFAEDTQYF. The CDR3 nucleotides read TGTGCCAGCAGCTTCGCAGAAGATACGCAGTATTTT.

In its sample, this clone was seen many times. V gene TRBV10-2 combines with J gene TRBJ2-7, with 7 bases that match TRBD2. CDR1 WSHSY and CDR2 SAAADI come from the germline V gene. The CDR3 totals 14 residues. With 4 bases clipped from V and 6 bases from J, the junction kept 9 bases outside the gene matches. This CDR3 is CASSVSGLGLEQYF. The CDR3 DNA follows: TGCGCCAGCAGTGTGTCAGGACTAGGCCTCGAGCAGTACTTC.